This TCR beta chain was identified during a study of blood T cell repertoires in COVID-19. Study information: From the United States, Italy and Spain came samples of acute and convalescent COVID-19. T cells, B-cell-depleted T cells, or PBMCs provided the cDNA or gDNA that served as material.

Method: immunoSEQ multiplex PCR; TCRdb's copy keeps in-frame clones and lacks some. Found here are 150,000 to 200,000 clones, more than 65% of them singletons; the top ten hold about a sixth. Those who participated ranged in age from roughly 18 to 90 years and resided in 20 to 30 US areas. Unmatched junction bases numbered 3, after V lost 0 bases and J lost 4 bases. The CDR3 is 15 residues long. Germline CDR1 LGHNA, CDR2 YNFKEQ. Material for sequencing was PBMCs or T cells enriched from blood (not recorded which). This chain uses TRBV4-2 with TRBJ2-3; 8 bases agree with TRBD2. The source is a woman between 50 and 59 years old with acute COVID-19. The CDR3 DNA reads as TGTGCCAGCAGCCAAGATCCGCGGGGGGCAGATACGCAGTATTTT. This codes for CASSQDPRGADTQYF.